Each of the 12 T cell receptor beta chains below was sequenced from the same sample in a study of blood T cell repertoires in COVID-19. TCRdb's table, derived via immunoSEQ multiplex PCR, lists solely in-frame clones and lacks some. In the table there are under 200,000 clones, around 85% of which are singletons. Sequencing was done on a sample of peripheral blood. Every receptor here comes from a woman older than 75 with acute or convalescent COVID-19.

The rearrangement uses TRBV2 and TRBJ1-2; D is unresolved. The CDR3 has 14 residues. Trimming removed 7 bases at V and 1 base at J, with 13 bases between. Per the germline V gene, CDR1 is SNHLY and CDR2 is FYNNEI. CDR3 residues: CASMAGPYNYGYTF. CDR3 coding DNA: TGTGCCAGCATGGCAGGCCCCTATAACTATGGCTACACCTTC.

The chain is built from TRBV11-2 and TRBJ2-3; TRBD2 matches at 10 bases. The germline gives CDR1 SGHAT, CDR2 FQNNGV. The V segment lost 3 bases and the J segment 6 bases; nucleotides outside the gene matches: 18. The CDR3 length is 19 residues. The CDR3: CASSFTLELAGARGDTQYF. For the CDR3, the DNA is TGTGCCAGCAGCTTTACCTTGGAGCTAGCGGGGGCCCGGGGGGATACGCAGTATTTT.

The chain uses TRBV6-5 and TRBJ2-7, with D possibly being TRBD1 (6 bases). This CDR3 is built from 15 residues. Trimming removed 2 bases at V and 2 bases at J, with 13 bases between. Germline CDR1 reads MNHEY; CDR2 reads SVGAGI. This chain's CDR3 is CASSYGGGRTYEQYF. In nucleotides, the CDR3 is TGTGCCAGCAGTTACGGGGGCGGGCGGACCTACGAGCAGTACTTC.

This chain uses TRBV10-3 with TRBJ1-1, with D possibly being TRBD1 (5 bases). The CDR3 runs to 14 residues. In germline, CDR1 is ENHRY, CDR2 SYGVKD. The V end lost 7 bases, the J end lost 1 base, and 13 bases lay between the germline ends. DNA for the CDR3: TGTGCCATCACTGCCTATGGACAGAACACTGAAGCTTTCTTT. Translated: CAITAYGQNTEAFF.

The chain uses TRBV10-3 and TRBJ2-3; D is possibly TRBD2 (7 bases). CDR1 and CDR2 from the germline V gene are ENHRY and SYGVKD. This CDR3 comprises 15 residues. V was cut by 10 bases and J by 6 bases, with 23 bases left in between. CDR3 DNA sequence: TGTGCCACCATGCAGGGGACTACTTCCCGGGATACGCAGTATTTT. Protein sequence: CATMQGTTSRDTQYF.

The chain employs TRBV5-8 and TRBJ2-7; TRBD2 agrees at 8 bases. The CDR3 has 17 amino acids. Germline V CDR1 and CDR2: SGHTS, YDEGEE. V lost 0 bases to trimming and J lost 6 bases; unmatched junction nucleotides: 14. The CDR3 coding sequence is TGTGCCAGCAGCTTGGGGCTAGCGGGCATCCAAACGGGCGAGCAGTACTTC. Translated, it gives CASSLGLAGIQTGEQYF. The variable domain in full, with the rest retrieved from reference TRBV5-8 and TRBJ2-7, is EAGVTQSPTHLIKTRGQQATLRCSPISGHTSVYWYQQALGLGLQFLLWYDEGEERNRGNFPPRFSGRQFPNYSSELNVNALELEDSALYLCASSLGLAGIQTGEQYFGPGTRLTVT.

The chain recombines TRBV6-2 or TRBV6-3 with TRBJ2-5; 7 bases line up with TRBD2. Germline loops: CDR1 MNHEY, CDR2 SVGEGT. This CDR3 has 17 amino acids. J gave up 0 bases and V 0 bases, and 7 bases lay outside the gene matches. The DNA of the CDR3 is TGTGCCAGCAGTTACTCGGGTCTAGCGGAGTACCAAGAGACCCAGTACTTC. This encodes CASSYSGLAEYQETQYF.

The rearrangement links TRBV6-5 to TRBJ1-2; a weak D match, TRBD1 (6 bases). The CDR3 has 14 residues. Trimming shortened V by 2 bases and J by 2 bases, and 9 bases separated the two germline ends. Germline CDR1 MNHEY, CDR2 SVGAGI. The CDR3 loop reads CASSYADRNYGYTF. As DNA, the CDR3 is TGTGCCAGCAGTTACGCCGACAGGAACTATGGCTACACCTTC.

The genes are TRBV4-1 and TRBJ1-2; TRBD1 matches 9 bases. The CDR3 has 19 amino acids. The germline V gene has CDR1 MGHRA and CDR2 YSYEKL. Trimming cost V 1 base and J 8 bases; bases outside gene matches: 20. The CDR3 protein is CASSQAGLRDRVRRGGYTF. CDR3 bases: TGCGCCAGCAGCCAAGCTGGACTCCGGGACAGGGTTCGCCGTGGAGGCTACACCTTC.

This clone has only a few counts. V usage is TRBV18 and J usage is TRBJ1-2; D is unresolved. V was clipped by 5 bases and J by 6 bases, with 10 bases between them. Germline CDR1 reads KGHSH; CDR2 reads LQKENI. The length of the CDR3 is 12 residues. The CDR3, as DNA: TGTGCCAGCTCATCAAGGGAGGATGGCTACACCTTC. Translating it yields CASSSREDGYTF.

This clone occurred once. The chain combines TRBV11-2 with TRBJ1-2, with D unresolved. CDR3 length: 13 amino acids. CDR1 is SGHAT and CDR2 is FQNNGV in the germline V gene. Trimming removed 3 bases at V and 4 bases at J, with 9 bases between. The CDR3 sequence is CASSFAASYGYTF. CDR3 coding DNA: TGTGCCAGCAGCTTCGCAGCTAGCTATGGCTACACCTTC.

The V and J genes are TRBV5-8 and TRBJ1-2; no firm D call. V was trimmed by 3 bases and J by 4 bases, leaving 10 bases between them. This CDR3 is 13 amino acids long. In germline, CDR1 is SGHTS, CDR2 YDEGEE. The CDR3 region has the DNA TGTGCCAGCAGCTCGAGGGAGGGCTATGGCTACACCTTC. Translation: CASSSREGYGYTF.